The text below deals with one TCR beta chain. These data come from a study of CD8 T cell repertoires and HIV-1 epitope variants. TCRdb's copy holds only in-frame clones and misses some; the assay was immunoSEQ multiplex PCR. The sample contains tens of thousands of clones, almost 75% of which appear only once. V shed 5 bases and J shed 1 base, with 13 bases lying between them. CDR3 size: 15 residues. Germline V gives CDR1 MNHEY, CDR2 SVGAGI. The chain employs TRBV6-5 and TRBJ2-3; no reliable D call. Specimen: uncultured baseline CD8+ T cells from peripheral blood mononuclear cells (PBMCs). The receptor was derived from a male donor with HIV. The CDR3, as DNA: TGTGCCAGCAGTGCCCCCTCGCTAGGCACAGATACGCAGTATTTT. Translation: CASSAPSLGTDTQYF.